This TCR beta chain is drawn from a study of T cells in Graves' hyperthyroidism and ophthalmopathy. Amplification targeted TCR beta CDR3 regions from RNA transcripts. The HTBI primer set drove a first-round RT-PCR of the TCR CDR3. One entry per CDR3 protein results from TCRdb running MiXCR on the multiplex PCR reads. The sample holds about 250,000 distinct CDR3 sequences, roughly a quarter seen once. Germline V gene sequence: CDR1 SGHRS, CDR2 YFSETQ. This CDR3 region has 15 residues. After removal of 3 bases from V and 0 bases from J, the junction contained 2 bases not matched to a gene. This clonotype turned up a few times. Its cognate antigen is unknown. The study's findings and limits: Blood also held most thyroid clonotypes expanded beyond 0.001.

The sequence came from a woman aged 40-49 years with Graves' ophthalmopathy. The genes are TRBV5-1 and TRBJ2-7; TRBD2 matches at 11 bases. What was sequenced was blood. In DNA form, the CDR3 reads TGCGCCAGCAGCTCAGGGACTAGCGGCTCCTACGAGCAGTACTTC. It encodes CASSSGTSGSYEQYF.